Listed below are T cell receptor beta chains from one sample, sequenced in a study of OX40 agonist ivuxolimab in advanced cancers. Some clones are missing from TCRdb's copy, which holds only in-frame ones; the method was immunoSEQ multiplex PCR. The sample yields 95,000 to 150,000 clones, roughly nine tenths seen once. Material: CD4+ or CD8+ T cells sorted from blood, obtained in a trial of the OX40 agonist ivuxolimab. The receptors were gathered from an adult with an advanced solid tumor such as melanoma, head and neck, liver or kidney cancer. Both conserved end residues are part of each CDR3. The order of the fields is D gene, clone size, J gene, V gene, CDR3 DNA, CDR3 protein. The D gene is left open where the match is weak. Expanded clones are given a class, and other clones once, few, many or no size at all.

d_gene: .; abundance: .; j_gene: TRBJ2-3; v_gene: TRBV5-1; CDR3nt: TGCGCCAGCAGCTTCTTTGATCCTAGCACAGATACGCAGTATTTT; CDR3aa: CASSFFDPSTDTQYF
d_gene: TRBD1; abundance: .; j_gene: TRBJ1-2; v_gene: TRBV9; CDR3nt: TGTGCCAGCAGCGAGGAACCGGGAACAGGGGCCTATGGCTACACCTTC; CDR3aa: CASSEEPGTGAYGYTF
d_gene: .; abundance: few; j_gene: TRBJ1-1; v_gene: TRBV18; CDR3nt: TGTGCCAGCTCACGGTTGGCAAGTCAGGATGAAGCTTTCTTT; CDR3aa: CASSRLASQDEAFF
d_gene: .; abundance: .; j_gene: TRBJ2-7; v_gene: TRBV4-3; CDR3nt: TGCGCCAGCAGCCAGTCGACAGCCTACTACGAGCAGTACTTC; CDR3aa: CASSQSTAYYEQYF
d_gene: TRBD1; abundance: .; j_gene: TRBJ2-7; v_gene: TRBV28; CDR3nt: TGTGCCAGCAGTCTCGGGGACAGCCAATACGAGCAGTACTTC; CDR3aa: CASSLGDSQYEQYF
d_gene: .; abundance: .; j_gene: TRBJ1-2; v_gene: TRBV2; CDR3nt: TGTGCCAGCAGTGACGGGACCGAGTTTCGGGGCTACACCTTC; CDR3aa: CASSDGTEFRGYTF
d_gene: TRBD2; abundance: .; j_gene: TRBJ2-3; v_gene: TRBV12-5; CDR3nt: TGTGCTAGTGGTTTGGAACTAGCGGGGGGGCCGAACACAGATACGCAGTATTTT; CDR3aa: CASGLELAGGPNTDTQYF
d_gene: .; abundance: once; j_gene: TRBJ2-7; v_gene: TRBV5-6; CDR3nt: TGTGCCAGCAGCTTGGCGGGGGACCCCTACGAGCAGTACTTC; CDR3aa: CASSLAGDPYEQYF
d_gene: .; abundance: .; j_gene: TRBJ2-3; v_gene: TRBV7-9; CDR3nt: TGTGCCAGCAGCCCCGGGTACACAGATACGCAGTATTTT; CDR3aa: CASSPGYTDTQYF
d_gene: .; abundance: once; j_gene: TRBJ2-7; v_gene: TRBV18; CDR3nt: TGTGCCAGCTCACCAATAGGAACCCGGCTATCCTACGAGCAGTACTTC; CDR3aa: CASSPIGTRLSYEQYF
d_gene: TRBD1; abundance: .; j_gene: TRBJ2-1; v_gene: TRBV9; CDR3nt: TGTGCCAGCAGCGCGGGACAGGGCGGGTACAATGAGCAGTTCTTC; CDR3aa: CASSAGQGGYNEQFF
d_gene: .; abundance: .; j_gene: TRBJ1-2; v_gene: TRBV2; CDR3nt: TGTGCCAGCAGAAGTGAGAGATACTATGGCTACACCTTC; CDR3aa: CASRSERYYGYTF
d_gene: .; abundance: .; j_gene: TRBJ2-5; v_gene: TRBV5-1; CDR3nt: TGCGCCAGCAGCTCGCAGGGAGGCGGGGAGATCCAAGAGACCCAGTACTTC; CDR3aa: CASSSQGGGEIQETQYF
d_gene: TRBD1; abundance: .; j_gene: TRBJ2-7; v_gene: TRBV4-3; CDR3nt: TGCGCCAGCAGCCACAGCAGACAGGGTAGTGGCGAGCAGTACTTC; CDR3aa: CASSHSRQGSGEQYF
d_gene: TRBD1; abundance: .; j_gene: TRBJ1-1; v_gene: TRBV29-1; CDR3nt: TGCAGCGTTGGCGGGACAGGGGGGGTGAACACTGAAGCTTTCTTT; CDR3aa: CSVGGTGGVNTEAFF
d_gene: TRBD1; abundance: .; j_gene: TRBJ2-3; v_gene: TRBV7-9; CDR3nt: TGTGCCAGCAGCTTGGATCAGGGGGAGGATACGCAGTATTTT; CDR3aa: CASSLDQGEDTQYF
d_gene: .; abundance: .; j_gene: TRBJ1-6; v_gene: TRBV28; CDR3nt: TGTGCCAGCACCTTTGGGGGGACGGGGAATTCACCCCTCCACTTT; CDR3aa: CASTFGGTGNSPLHF
d_gene: .; abundance: .; j_gene: TRBJ2-3; v_gene: TRBV28; CDR3nt: TGTGCCAGCAGCCTTACGTTAGATTCAACGCAGTATTTT; CDR3aa: CASSLTLDSTQYF
d_gene: .; abundance: .; j_gene: TRBJ1-2; v_gene: TRBV11-2; CDR3nt: TGTGCCAGCAGCCTAGGGAGTCCCCTCTATGGCTACACCTTC; CDR3aa: CASSLGSPLYGYTF
d_gene: TRBD1; abundance: .; j_gene: TRBJ1-5; v_gene: TRBV18; CDR3nt: TGTGCCAGCTCACCACCTGGGACAGGGGTTCAGCCCCAGCATTTT; CDR3aa: CASSPPGTGVQPQHF
d_gene: .; abundance: .; j_gene: TRBJ2-3; v_gene: TRBV11-1; CDR3nt: TGTGCCAGCAGCTTAGACCGTTTAGATACGCAGTATTTT; CDR3aa: CASSLDRLDTQYF
d_gene: TRBD1; abundance: .; j_gene: TRBJ1-6; v_gene: TRBV13; CDR3nt: TGTGCCAGCAGCCTCACGGGACAGGGTAATAATTCACCCCTCCACTTT; CDR3aa: CASSLTGQGNNSPLHF
d_gene: .; abundance: .; j_gene: TRBJ1-5; v_gene: TRBV4-2; CDR3nt: TGTGCCAGCAGCCAATTTGGGGGTGGCAATCAGCCCCAGCATTTT; CDR3aa: CASSQFGGGNQPQHF
d_gene: TRBD1; abundance: .; j_gene: TRBJ1-1; v_gene: TRBV30; CDR3nt: TGTGCCTGGGTCACAGGGGGGACCAGGTCGACTGAAGCTTTCTTT; CDR3aa: CAWVTGGTRSTEAFF
d_gene: TRBD2; abundance: .; j_gene: TRBJ2-3; v_gene: TRBV7-9; CDR3nt: TGTGCCAGCAGCCCCCGTGGTAGCGGGGGCACAGATACGCAGTATTTT; CDR3aa: CASSPRGSGGTDTQYF
d_gene: .; abundance: once; j_gene: TRBJ2-1; v_gene: TRBV5-4; CDR3nt: TGTGCCAGCAGCCAGGACAGAGCCTCCTACAATGAGCAGTTCTTC; CDR3aa: CASSQDRASYNEQFF
d_gene: .; abundance: .; j_gene: TRBJ2-3; v_gene: TRBV7-9; CDR3nt: TGTGCCAGCAGCCAGAGGCGGGGAACAGGCGACTCCACAGATACGCAGTATTTT; CDR3aa: CASSQRRGTGDSTDTQYF
d_gene: TRBD1; abundance: .; j_gene: TRBJ2-4; v_gene: TRBV5-1; CDR3nt: TGCGCCAGCAGCTCCGGGACAGCCGGAAACATTCAGTACTTC; CDR3aa: CASSSGTAGNIQYF
d_gene: TRBD1; abundance: once; j_gene: TRBJ2-3; v_gene: TRBV4-3; CDR3nt: TGCGCCAGCAGCCAAGGGACCGGGACAGGCCGCACAGATACGCAGTATTTT; CDR3aa: CASSQGTGTGRTDTQYF
d_gene: .; abundance: .; j_gene: TRBJ2-5; v_gene: TRBV29-1; CDR3nt: TGCAGCGTGGCCACAGACCTCTTGACCCAGTACTTC; CDR3aa: CSVATDLLTQYF
d_gene: .; abundance: .; j_gene: TRBJ2-2; v_gene: TRBV5-1; CDR3nt: TGCGCCAGCAGCGGCAGGGGAACGCCCGGGGAGCTGTTTTTT; CDR3aa: CASSGRGTPGELFF
d_gene: .; abundance: .; j_gene: TRBJ2-7; v_gene: TRBV7-2; CDR3nt: TGTGCCAGCAGCTTAGAAGGGTGGGGCGGGCAGTACTTC; CDR3aa: CASSLEGWGGQYF
d_gene: .; abundance: .; j_gene: TRBJ1-4; v_gene: TRBV5-1; CDR3nt: TGCGCCAGCAGCTTGGAGGTGGGGGGCTTTAATGAAAAACTGTTTTTT; CDR3aa: CASSLEVGGFNEKLFF
d_gene: TRBD2; abundance: .; j_gene: TRBJ2-3; v_gene: TRBV30; CDR3nt: TGTGCCTGGAACAGAGGGGCTAGCGGTATAGATACGCAGTATTTT; CDR3aa: CAWNRGASGIDTQYF
d_gene: TRBD1; abundance: .; j_gene: TRBJ2-1; v_gene: TRBV27; CDR3nt: TGTGCCAGCAGTTTATCGGACTTAAGGGGACAGGGGACCAATGAGCAGTTCTTC; CDR3aa: CASSLSDLRGQGTNEQFF
d_gene: TRBD1; abundance: .; j_gene: TRBJ1-2; v_gene: TRBV4-2; CDR3nt: TGTGCCAGCAGCCCGGGACAGGGGGCCGACGGAGGCTACACCTTC; CDR3aa: CASSPGQGADGGYTF
d_gene: .; abundance: .; j_gene: TRBJ1-2; v_gene: TRBV4-3; CDR3nt: TGCGCCAGCAGCCAAGATTACGTACCCTATGGCTACACCTTC; CDR3aa: CASSQDYVPYGYTF
d_gene: .; abundance: .; j_gene: TRBJ1-1; v_gene: TRBV19; CDR3nt: TGTGCCAGTAGTATATGGGGGCGAATGAACACTGAAGCTTTCTTT; CDR3aa: CASSIWGRMNTEAFF
d_gene: .; abundance: once; j_gene: TRBJ1-2; v_gene: TRBV11-2; CDR3nt: TGTGCCAGCAGCCCAGGGGTCGGCTACACCTTC; CDR3aa: CASSPGVGYTF
d_gene: .; abundance: .; j_gene: TRBJ1-1; v_gene: TRBV4-2; CDR3nt: TGTGCCAGCAGCCAAGGGGTACAGGTGAACACTGAAGCTTTCTTT; CDR3aa: CASSQGVQVNTEAFF
d_gene: .; abundance: .; j_gene: TRBJ2-3; v_gene: TRBV4-2; CDR3nt: TGTGCCAGCAGCCATGAGGAGAGTAGCGGAGGGGATACGCAGTATTTT; CDR3aa: CASSHEESSGGDTQYF
d_gene: .; abundance: .; j_gene: TRBJ1-5; v_gene: TRBV7-2; CDR3nt: TGTGCCAGCAGTCGCGGTGGAGTGTGGCAGCCCCAGCATTTT; CDR3aa: CASSRGGVWQPQHF
d_gene: TRBD1; abundance: .; j_gene: TRBJ2-2; v_gene: TRBV4-2; CDR3nt: TGTGCCAGCACCGAAAGACAGGGTTATCACGGGGAGCTGTTTTTT; CDR3aa: CASTERQGYHGELFF
d_gene: TRBD1; abundance: .; j_gene: TRBJ1-5; v_gene: TRBV6-5; CDR3nt: TGTGCCAGCAGTTGGACAGGGGGTCAGCCCCAGCATTTT; CDR3aa: CASSWTGGQPQHF
d_gene: TRBD2; abundance: .; j_gene: TRBJ2-2; v_gene: TRBV2; CDR3nt: TGTGCCAGCAGTGAAAGGAGCGGGGGGGCCTCCGGGGAGCTGTTTTTT; CDR3aa: CASSERSGGASGELFF
d_gene: TRBD1; abundance: .; j_gene: TRBJ1-1; v_gene: TRBV5-1; CDR3nt: TGCGCCAGCAGCCGGGGGACAGGCGGCACTGAAGCTTTCTTT; CDR3aa: CASSRGTGGTEAFF
d_gene: .; abundance: once; j_gene: TRBJ1-2; v_gene: TRBV28; CDR3nt: TGTGCCAGCAGTTCATCGACCGGGACACAAGCTAACTATGGCTACACCTTC; CDR3aa: CASSSSTGTQANYGYTF
d_gene: TRBD2; abundance: .; j_gene: TRBJ2-5; v_gene: TRBV7-8; CDR3nt: TGTGCCACCTTAAAGCGGGGTGGCATAGGGACCCAGTACTTC; CDR3aa: CATLKRGGIGTQYF
d_gene: TRBD1; abundance: .; j_gene: TRBJ2-5; v_gene: TRBV5-1; CDR3nt: TGCGCCAGCAGCCGGGGACAGGTGGGGGAGACCCAGTACTTC; CDR3aa: CASSRGQVGETQYF
d_gene: .; abundance: .; j_gene: TRBJ2-2; v_gene: TRBV28; CDR3nt: TGTGCCAGCAGTTTATTGGGGACCGGGGAGCTGTTTTTT; CDR3aa: CASSLLGTGELFF
d_gene: TRBD1; abundance: .; j_gene: TRBJ2-7; v_gene: TRBV10-2; CDR3nt: TGCGCCAGCAGTGGAGAGACAGGGGGCGTTTACGAGCAGTACTTC; CDR3aa: CASSGETGGVYEQYF
d_gene: .; abundance: .; j_gene: TRBJ2-5; v_gene: TRBV25-1; CDR3nt: TGTGCCAGCAGTAACCGGGATTGGGCCCAAGAGACCCAGTACTTC; CDR3aa: CASSNRDWAQETQYF
d_gene: .; abundance: .; j_gene: TRBJ2-3; v_gene: TRBV5-1; CDR3nt: TGCGCCAGCAGCAGACAGGATAGCACAGATACGCAGTATTTT; CDR3aa: CASSRQDSTDTQYF
d_gene: .; abundance: .; j_gene: TRBJ2-3; v_gene: TRBV9; CDR3nt: TGTGCCAGCAGCGTAGCCCTAGCCGGGGGAACGCAGTATTTT; CDR3aa: CASSVALAGGTQYF
d_gene: .; abundance: .; j_gene: TRBJ2-7; v_gene: TRBV10-2; CDR3nt: TGCGCCAGCAGGGCCCTGAGTTCCTACGAGCAGTACTTC; CDR3aa: CASRALSSYEQYF
d_gene: .; abundance: .; j_gene: TRBJ1-1; v_gene: TRBV6-5; CDR3nt: TGTGCCAGCCGGGCCAACACTGAAGCTTTCTTT; CDR3aa: CASRANTEAFF
d_gene: TRBD2; abundance: .; j_gene: TRBJ2-5; v_gene: TRBV7-2; CDR3nt: TGTGCCAGCAGCTTAGCGCCTAGCGGGGGTATCCAAGAGACCCAGTACTTC; CDR3aa: CASSLAPSGGIQETQYF
d_gene: TRBD1; abundance: .; j_gene: TRBJ2-7; v_gene: TRBV4-3; CDR3nt: TGCGCCAGCAGCCAAGAGACAGGGCACGAGCAGTACTTC; CDR3aa: CASSQETGHEQYF
d_gene: TRBD1; abundance: .; j_gene: TRBJ1-5; v_gene: TRBV6-6; CDR3nt: TGTGCCAGCAGTTACTCGACAGGGTCTCAGCCCCAGCATTTT; CDR3aa: CASSYSTGSQPQHF